This T cell receptor (beta chain) derives from a study of blood T cells in healthy people across ages. General study points: Naive T cell percentage strongly correlated with TCR beta diversity. TCR beta diversity, measured per million T cells, fell in a roughly linear way with age.

Sample-barcoded 5' priming and a J-beta primer mix drove a second PCR of roughly 6 to 12 cycles. In TCRdb, the 5' RACE reads were re-called with MiXCR into one record per CDR3 protein. The sample lists about 580,000 distinct CDR3 sequences, 40% to 50% seen once, with around 23% in the top ten. Trimming at V came to 0 bases and at J to 2 bases, leaving 4 bases not matched to a gene. CDR3 length: 16 residues. Germline V gene lookup returns CDR1 DFQATT and CDR2 SNEGSKA (reference sequence). Comment on this clonotype: Its target is not known.

This receptor was identified in a man older than 75 in good health. Material: blood. The chain uses TRBV20-1 and TRBJ2-2, with 9 bases matching TRBD2. The CDR3 DNA reads TGCAGTGCTAGAGATTTGCTAGCGGGAAACACCGGGGAGCTGTTTTTT. This gives the protein CSARDLLAGNTGELFF.